This is a list of T cell receptor beta chains from one sample in a study of blood T cells in healthy people across ages. Each CDR3 protein is one row after TCRdb ran MiXCR on the 5' RACE reads. The sample holds 550,000 to 700,000 distinct CDR3 sequences, 27% seen once. The sample consisted of blood. The origin of the receptors is a woman aged 70-85 years in good health. The CDR3 runs from the conserved cysteine through the conserved F or W. Each record gives: J gene, clone size, V gene, D gene, CDR3 protein, CDR3 DNA. D genes are given only for firm matches. Some rows have no size entry. The others give once, few or many, or a class for an expanded clone.

j_gene: TRBJ2-1; abundance: .; v_gene: TRBV29-1; d_gene: .; CDR3aa: CSAEWGYNEQFF; CDR3nt: TGCAGCGCCGAATGGGGGTACAATGAGCAGTTCTTC
j_gene: TRBJ1-1; abundance: .; v_gene: TRBV20-1; d_gene: TRBD1; CDR3aa: CSARQGTSDTEAFF; CDR3nt: TGCAGTGCGAGACAGGGGACCTCCGACACTGAAGCTTTCTTT
j_gene: TRBJ1-4; abundance: .; v_gene: TRBV14; d_gene: .; CDR3aa: CASSLMEPNEKLFF; CDR3nt: TGTGCCAGCAGCCTAATGGAGCCTAATGAAAAACTGTTTTTT
j_gene: TRBJ2-7; abundance: few; v_gene: TRBV9; d_gene: .; CDR3aa: CASSPGEGLYEQYF; CDR3nt: TGTGCCAGCAGCCCGGGAGAAGGACTTTACGAGCAGTACTTC
j_gene: TRBJ2-7; abundance: .; v_gene: TRBV6-5; d_gene: .; CDR3aa: CASSYSWRGASYEQYF; CDR3nt: TGTGCCAGCAGTTACTCGTGGAGGGGGGCATCCTACGAGCAGTACTTC
j_gene: TRBJ1-4; abundance: many; v_gene: TRBV4-3; d_gene: .; CDR3aa: CASSQVGVNEKLFF; CDR3nt: TGCGCCAGCAGCCAAGTAGGGGTTAATGAAAAACTGTTTTTT
j_gene: TRBJ1-4; abundance: few; v_gene: TRBV5-4; d_gene: .; CDR3aa: CASSLRSTTNEKLFF; CDR3nt: TGTGCCAGCAGCTTAAGATCAACAACTAATGAAAAACTGTTTTTT
j_gene: TRBJ1-5; abundance: few; v_gene: TRBV5-1; d_gene: .; CDR3aa: CASSSGDNLQPQHF; CDR3nt: TGCGCCAGCAGCTCGGGGGACAATTTGCAGCCCCAGCATTTT
j_gene: TRBJ1-4; abundance: many; v_gene: TRBV12-3/TRBV12-4; d_gene: TRBD1; CDR3aa: CASSNGQAEGEKLFF; CDR3nt: TGTGCCAGCAGTAACGGACAGGCCGAGGGTGAAAAACTGTTTTTT
j_gene: TRBJ2-3; abundance: .; v_gene: TRBV5-1; d_gene: TRBD2; CDR3aa: CASSPKRLAGPSTDTQYF; CDR3nt: TGCGCCAGCAGCCCGAAAAGACTAGCGGGGCCTAGCACAGATACGCAGTATTTT
j_gene: TRBJ2-1; abundance: .; v_gene: TRBV7-2; d_gene: TRBD2; CDR3aa: CASSLISGGAINEQFF; CDR3nt: TGTGCCAGCAGCTTAATTAGCGGGGGGGCGATTAATGAGCAGTTCTTC
j_gene: TRBJ2-2; abundance: .; v_gene: TRBV18; d_gene: TRBD1; CDR3aa: CASSPSPGTGINTGELFF; CDR3nt: TGTGCCAGCTCACCCAGTCCCGGGACAGGGATCAACACCGGGGAGCTGTTTTTT
j_gene: TRBJ1-4; abundance: .; v_gene: TRBV7-2; d_gene: .; CDR3aa: CASSRQGFPNEKLFF; CDR3nt: TGTGCCAGCAGCAGGCAGGGTTTCCCTAATGAAAAACTGTTTTTT
j_gene: TRBJ2-5; abundance: many; v_gene: TRBV9; d_gene: TRBD2; CDR3aa: CASSGTSGGSGETQYF; CDR3nt: TGTGCCAGCAGCGGTACTAGCGGGGGTTCGGGAGAGACCCAGTACTTC
j_gene: TRBJ2-3; abundance: many; v_gene: TRBV29-1; d_gene: .; CDR3aa: CSVETAREDTQYF; CDR3nt: TGCAGCGTTGAGACAGCAAGGGAAGATACGCAGTATTTT
j_gene: TRBJ2-7; abundance: .; v_gene: TRBV29-1; d_gene: .; CDR3aa: CSVELGRPYEQYF; CDR3nt: TGCAGCGTTGAACTGGGGAGACCCTACGAGCAGTACTTC
j_gene: TRBJ2-4; abundance: .; v_gene: TRBV20-1; d_gene: TRBD1; CDR3aa: CSARSGATGSKNIQYF; CDR3nt: TGCAGTGCTAGATCTGGGGCGACAGGGTCCAAAAACATTCAGTACTTC
j_gene: TRBJ2-3; abundance: few; v_gene: TRBV7-3; d_gene: .; CDR3aa: CASSLQGGTDTQYF; CDR3nt: TGTGCCAGCAGCCTTCAGGGAGGTACAGATACGCAGTATTTT
j_gene: TRBJ2-7; abundance: few; v_gene: TRBV29-1; d_gene: TRBD1; CDR3aa: CSVVRTGEELYEQYF; CDR3nt: TGCAGCGTTGTCCGGACAGGGGAAGAATTATACGAGCAGTACTTC
j_gene: TRBJ2-3; abundance: few; v_gene: TRBV4-2; d_gene: .; CDR3aa: CASSQDITGRTDTQYF; CDR3nt: TGTGCCAGCAGCCAAGATATCACAGGCCGCACAGATACGCAGTATTTT
j_gene: TRBJ2-2; abundance: few; v_gene: TRBV6-2/TRBV6-3; d_gene: TRBD2; CDR3aa: CASSYRGETGELFF; CDR3nt: TGTGCCAGCAGTTACCGGGGGGAAACCGGGGAGCTGTTTTTT
j_gene: TRBJ2-5; abundance: .; v_gene: TRBV7-3; d_gene: TRBD2; CDR3aa: CASSRAGTRGETQYF; CDR3nt: TGTGCCAGCAGTCGCGCCGGGACTAGGGGGGAGACCCAGTACTTC
j_gene: TRBJ2-3; abundance: few; v_gene: TRBV20-1; d_gene: TRBD1; CDR3aa: CSARSDRGIGDTQYF; CDR3nt: TGCAGTGCTAGGTCGGACAGGGGGATTGGAGATACGCAGTATTTT
j_gene: TRBJ2-7; abundance: .; v_gene: TRBV21-1; d_gene: .; CDR3aa: CASSSRTEGSYEQYF; CDR3nt: TGTGCCAGCAGCTCCCGGACAGAGGGCTCCTACGAGCAGTACTTC
j_gene: TRBJ2-1; abundance: few; v_gene: TRBV30; d_gene: TRBD1; CDR3aa: CAWSVGVQGALNEQFF; CDR3nt: TGTGCCTGGAGCGTGGGTGTCCAGGGGGCCTTAAATGAGCAGTTCTTC
j_gene: TRBJ1-1; abundance: .; v_gene: TRBV15; d_gene: .; CDR3aa: CATSREGHLQAFF; CDR3nt: TGTGCCACCAGCAGAGAGGGGCACCTTCAAGCTTTCTTT
j_gene: TRBJ1-1; abundance: .; v_gene: TRBV7-2; d_gene: .; CDR3aa: CASSPYDKEAFF; CDR3nt: TGTGCCAGCAGCCCTTATGATAAGGAAGCTTTCTTT
j_gene: TRBJ1-4; abundance: .; v_gene: TRBV6-5; d_gene: .; CDR3aa: CASSYSTGPSNEKLFF; CDR3nt: TGTGCCAGCAGTTACTCGACGGGACCGAGTAATGAAAAACTGTTTTTT
j_gene: TRBJ2-1; abundance: .; v_gene: TRBV20-1; d_gene: .; CDR3aa: CSGVGSGSYNEQFF; CDR3nt: TGCAGTGGGGTAGGCAGTGGCTCCTACAATGAGCAGTTCTTC
j_gene: TRBJ2-1; abundance: .; v_gene: TRBV7-8; d_gene: .; CDR3aa: CASSSFSGRHNEQFF; CDR3nt: TGTGCCAGCAGCTCCTTCTCTGGCAGGCACAATGAGCAGTTCTTC
j_gene: TRBJ2-1; abundance: few; v_gene: TRBV11-3; d_gene: .; CDR3aa: CASTSGGSPSYNEQFF; CDR3nt: TGTGCCAGCACCTCCGGAGGGAGCCCATCCTACAATGAGCAGTTCTTC
j_gene: TRBJ2-1; abundance: .; v_gene: TRBV6-2/TRBV6-3; d_gene: .; CDR3aa: CASRDGRGASRTYEQFF; CDR3nt: TGTGCCAGCAGGGACGGTCGGGGGGCAAGTAGAACATATGAGCAGTTCTTC
j_gene: TRBJ1-1; abundance: .; v_gene: TRBV5-1; d_gene: TRBD1; CDR3aa: CASSLGDRGGPEAFF; CDR3nt: TGCGCCAGCAGCTTGGGGGACAGGGGAGGTCCCGAAGCTTTCTTT
j_gene: TRBJ2-2; abundance: .; v_gene: TRBV7-2; d_gene: TRBD2; CDR3aa: CASTLRGGGTGELFF; CDR3nt: TGTGCCAGCACCCTGCGGGGGGGCGGCACCGGGGAGCTGTTTTTT
j_gene: TRBJ1-2; abundance: many; v_gene: TRBV27; d_gene: .; CDR3aa: CASSHRPGTGGYTF; CDR3nt: TGTGCCAGCAGTCACCGGCCAGGGACTGGTGGCTACACCTTC
j_gene: TRBJ2-1; abundance: few; v_gene: TRBV5-1; d_gene: TRBD1; CDR3aa: CATSRTGSYNEQFF; CDR3nt: TGCGCCACGTCCCGGACAGGCTCCTACAATGAGCAGTTCTTC
j_gene: TRBJ2-5; abundance: .; v_gene: TRBV7-3; d_gene: .; CDR3aa: CASSKYPQETQYF; CDR3nt: TGTGCCAGCAGCAAATATCCGCAAGAGACCCAGTACTTC
j_gene: TRBJ2-2; abundance: few; v_gene: TRBV5-1; d_gene: .; CDR3aa: CASSLVSGDYGLFF; CDR3nt: TGCGCCAGCAGCTTGGTTTCGGGCGACTACGGGCTGTTTTTT
j_gene: TRBJ1-5; abundance: few; v_gene: TRBV5-1; d_gene: TRBD1; CDR3aa: CASSLGTGPFYSNQPQHF; CDR3nt: TGCGCCAGCAGCCTAGGGACAGGCCCCTTTTATAGCAATCAGCCCCAGCATTTT
j_gene: TRBJ1-6; abundance: few; v_gene: TRBV20-1; d_gene: TRBD1; CDR3aa: CSARAVTGENSPLHF; CDR3nt: TGCAGTGCTAGAGCCGTGACAGGGGAAAATTCACCCCTCCACTTT
j_gene: TRBJ2-1; abundance: .; v_gene: TRBV7-2; d_gene: .; CDR3aa: CASSFPGGRYNEQFF; CDR3nt: TGTGCCAGCAGCTTCCCGGGGGGCAGGTACAATGAGCAGTTCTTC
j_gene: TRBJ1-5; abundance: few; v_gene: TRBV6-1; d_gene: .; CDR3aa: CASSEHNQPQHF; CDR3nt: TGTGCCAGCAGTGAACACAATCAGCCCCAGCATTTT
j_gene: TRBJ2-4; abundance: few; v_gene: TRBV20-1; d_gene: .; CDR3aa: CSTLYRDTGMNIQYF; CDR3nt: TGCAGTACTCTTTACCGGGACACAGGAATGAACATTCAGTACTTC
j_gene: TRBJ2-2; abundance: .; v_gene: TRBV12-3/TRBV12-4; d_gene: .; CDR3aa: CASSSRRGGTGELFF; CDR3nt: TGTGCCAGCAGTTCCCGCAGGGGCGGGACCGGGGAGCTGTTTTTT
j_gene: TRBJ1-1; abundance: .; v_gene: TRBV6-6; d_gene: TRBD1; CDR3aa: CASIPRDRLNTEAFF; CDR3nt: TGTGCCAGCATACCGAGGGACAGATTGAACACTGAAGCTTTCTTT
j_gene: TRBJ2-3; abundance: few; v_gene: TRBV2; d_gene: .; CDR3aa: CASSTSVDTQYF; CDR3nt: .
j_gene: TRBJ1-5; abundance: once; v_gene: TRBV29-1; d_gene: TRBD1; CDR3aa: CSVGDRLGQPQHF; CDR3nt: TGCAGCGTTGGGGACAGGCTTGGGCAGCCCCAGCATTTT
j_gene: TRBJ2-4; abundance: few; v_gene: TRBV3-1; d_gene: .; CDR3aa: CASSRLGGGKNIQYF; CDR3nt: TGTGCCAGCAGCCGACTCGGAGGCGGCAAAAACATTCAGTACTTC
j_gene: TRBJ1-2; abundance: few; v_gene: TRBV27; d_gene: .; CDR3aa: CASSPKSNYGYTF; CDR3nt: TGTGCCAGCAGTCCAAAGTCTAACTATGGCTACACCTTC
j_gene: TRBJ2-5; abundance: few; v_gene: TRBV11-3; d_gene: .; CDR3aa: CASSPIRTGETQYF; CDR3nt: TGTGCCAGCAGCCCTATCCGGACCGGGGAGACCCAGTACTTC
j_gene: TRBJ1-4; abundance: few; v_gene: TRBV2; d_gene: TRBD1; CDR3aa: CASSNSQGSNEKLFF; CDR3nt: TGTGCCAGCAGTAACTCACAGGGGTCTAATGAAAAACTGTTTTTT
j_gene: TRBJ1-2; abundance: few; v_gene: TRBV20-1; d_gene: .; CDR3aa: CSVHWPSDPYGYTF; CDR3nt: TGCAGTGTCCATTGGCCGAGTGACCCTTATGGCTACACCTTC
j_gene: TRBJ1-2; abundance: .; v_gene: TRBV12-3/TRBV12-4; d_gene: .; CDR3aa: CASSLDGDTPNTF; CDR3nt: TGTGCCAGCAGTTTAGATGGGGACACCCCTAACACCTTC
j_gene: TRBJ1-2; abundance: few; v_gene: TRBV4-3; d_gene: .; CDR3aa: CASNQDRGGYGYTF; CDR3nt: TGCGCCAGCAACCAAGATCGGGGGGGCTATGGCTACACCTTC
j_gene: TRBJ1-1; abundance: few; v_gene: TRBV20-1; d_gene: .; CDR3aa: CSARGGGDEAFF; CDR3nt: TGCAGTGCTAGAGGTGGAGGGGATGAAGCTTTCTTT